These T cell receptor beta chains were read from a single sample in a study of immune heterogeneity within non-small cell lung tumors. TCRdb reprocessed the multiplex PCR reads with MiXCR, giving one entry per CDR3 protein. The repertoire consists of several thousand distinct CDR3 sequences, with approximately 25% occurring once and the leading ten covering around an eighth. Sequencing was done on a sample of lung tumor tissue. These receptors were obtained from a man in his sixties with non-small cell lung cancer. The conserved cysteine and the conserved F or W are not part of the CDR3 here. The size entry is marked missing in some rows and otherwise reads once, few, many or a size class.

CDR3aa: ASSIQTASYNEKF; abundance: -; v_gene: TRBV19; j_gene: TRBJ2-1
CDR3aa: ASSRFRGVMWNTEAF; abundance: medium-sized; v_gene: TRBV27; j_gene: TRBJ1-1
CDR3aa: ASSFGLTYEQY; abundance: few; v_gene: TRBV11-3; j_gene: TRBJ2-7
CDR3aa: ASSHGTSGYTDTKY; abundance: -; v_gene: TRBV5-5; j_gene: TRBJ2-3
CDR3aa: SSRYGDGLIWPLH; abundance: -; v_gene: TRBV20-1; j_gene: TRBJ1-6
CDR3aa: ASIIAGGQETQY; abundance: few; v_gene: TRBV5-8; j_gene: TRBJ2-5
CDR3aa: ASSQEKSAGLVWVSTDTQY; abundance: -; v_gene: TRBV4-1; j_gene: TRBJ2-3
CDR3aa: ASSPTSRCNEQF; abundance: -; v_gene: TRBV28; j_gene: TRBJ2-1
CDR3aa: SASRALEGTDTQY; abundance: -; v_gene: TRBV20-1; j_gene: TRBJ2-3
CDR3aa: ASSPFENNEQF; abundance: -; v_gene: TRBV7-2; j_gene: TRBJ2-1
CDR3aa: ASSNGAYNEQF; abundance: few; v_gene: TRBV7-9; j_gene: TRBJ2-1
CDR3aa: ASSLVVGGTSVNEQF; abundance: -; v_gene: TRBV27; j_gene: TRBJ2-1
CDR3aa: ASSDEGHTEAF; abundance: few; v_gene: TRBV2; j_gene: TRBJ1-1
CDR3aa: ASSMGVRSNQPQH; abundance: few; v_gene: TRBV19; j_gene: TRBJ1-5
CDR3aa: ASSPSPTYEQY; abundance: medium-sized; v_gene: TRBV7-8; j_gene: TRBJ2-7
CDR3aa: ASSFGQGAGELF; abundance: few; v_gene: TRBV6-1; j_gene: TRBJ2-2
CDR3aa: SAGTQGADTQY; abundance: -; v_gene: TRBV20-1; j_gene: TRBJ2-3
CDR3aa: ASSFGSYEQY; abundance: medium-sized; v_gene: TRBV5-6; j_gene: TRBJ2-7
CDR3aa: ASSRGTSWSSYNEQF; abundance: -; v_gene: TRBV5-1; j_gene: TRBJ2-1
CDR3aa: ASSPGGWNYGYT; abundance: medium-sized; v_gene: TRBV7-9; j_gene: TRBJ1-2
CDR3aa: ASSQRNRIASANNEQF; abundance: few; v_gene: TRBV3-1; j_gene: TRBJ2-1
CDR3aa: ASSPETGLGSTEAF; abundance: few; v_gene: TRBV7-3; j_gene: TRBJ1-1
CDR3aa: ASTTGTGITEAF; abundance: -; v_gene: TRBV5-1; j_gene: TRBJ1-1
CDR3aa: SARVWDMTYEQY; abundance: medium-sized; v_gene: TRBV20-1; j_gene: TRBJ2-7
CDR3aa: ASSSGDRINEKLF; abundance: -; v_gene: TRBV5-6; j_gene: TRBJ1-4
CDR3aa: SVQGQGNTEAF; abundance: few; v_gene: TRBV29-1; j_gene: TRBJ1-1
CDR3aa: SARVTGMDGYT; abundance: medium-sized; v_gene: TRBV20-1; j_gene: TRBJ1-2
CDR3aa: ASSLWSGTGNEQF; abundance: -; v_gene: TRBV7-3; j_gene: TRBJ2-1
CDR3aa: ASRAHTGTGIIAKNIQY; abundance: few; v_gene: TRBV2; j_gene: TRBJ2-4
CDR3aa: ASPGVGTLANTGELF; abundance: -; v_gene: TRBV7-9; j_gene: TRBJ2-2
CDR3aa: ASSYTWTEAF; abundance: -; v_gene: TRBV6-2/TRBV6-3; j_gene: TRBJ1-1